The 15 T cell receptor beta chains listed next were all sequenced from one sample in a study of identical twins. TCRdb re-derived calls from the 5' RACE reads in MiXCR, one entry per CDR3 protein. The table records more than 350,000 distinct CDR3 sequences, 8.5% to 10% of them present only once. Source material: naive T cells sorted from blood. The receptor set was obtained from a woman aged 45-65 years in good health.

In this sample, this clonotype turned up many times. The chain is built from TRBV12-3 or TRBV12-4 and TRBJ1-1; 7 bases agree with TRBD1. The CDR3 covers 14 residues. The V gene end was trimmed by 5 bases and the J gene end by 5 bases; junction bases not matched to a gene: 8. The CDR3: CASSHTGVGTEAFF. The DNA for the CDR3 is TGTGCCAGCAGTCATACAGGGGTTGGTACTGAAGCTTTCTTT.

This clonotype was seen a handful of times. The rearrangement links TRBV5-1 to TRBJ1-2; D gene ambiguous. The ends were cut back, 0 bases at V and 3 bases at J, with 9 bases in the middle. The CDR3 covers 14 residues. Looked up from germline, CDR1 is SGHRS and CDR2 is YFSETQ. The CDR3 nucleotides read TGCGCCAGCAGCTTGGTTTCCAGCGACTATGGCTACACCTTC. Translation gives CASSLVSSDYGYTF.

Only a few counts were recorded for this clonotype. The chain combines TRBV6-6 with TRBJ2-4; 14 nucleotides match TRBD2. In germline, CDR1 is MNHNY, CDR2 SVGAGI (reference sequence). The CDR3 extends over 18 amino acids. Trimming cost V 4 bases and J 6 bases; bases outside gene matches: 11. The CDR3 reads CASSSPTSGRAPLNIQYF. CDR3 sequence (DNA): TGTGCCAGCAGTTCCCCGACTAGCGGGAGGGCCCCTCTAAACATTCAGTACTTC.

This clonotype was seen many times. V gene TRBV5-1 combines with J gene TRBJ1-5; D is undetermined. The CDR3 runs to 16 residues. Trimming removed 1 base at V and 6 bases at J, with 17 bases between. Per germline, CDR1 SGHRS and CDR2 YFSETQ. The CDR3 bases are TGCGCCAGCAGCTTGTTCCCCGTAAGGCGACGTCAGCCCCAGCATTTT. It is translated as CASSLFPVRRRQPQHF.

This clonotype was recorded a few times. The rearrangement uses TRBV29-1 and TRBJ2-5; the D gene is possibly TRBD1 (5 bases). CDR3 length: 12 amino acids. V dropped 6 bases and J dropped 5 bases, with 13 bases sitting between them. Germline loops: CDR1 SQVTM, CDR2 ANQGSEA. This CDR3 reads CSVVGGAETQYF. The CDR3 bases are TGCAGCGTGGTAGGTGGGGCCGAGACCCAGTACTTC. Drawing the rest from reference TRBV29-1 and TRBJ2-5, the complete variable domain is SAVISQKPSRDICQRGTSLTIQCQVDSQVTMMFWYRQQPGQSLTLIATANQGSEATYESGFVIDKFPISRPNLTFSTLTVSNMSPEDSSIYLCSVVGGAETQYFGPGTRLLVL.

The rearrangement links TRBV20-1 to TRBJ2-3; TRBD2 agrees at 8 bases. CDR1 and CDR2 (germline): DFQATT, SNEGSKA (reference sequence). Germline trimming cut 0 bases from V and 1 base from J; bases unmatched to any gene: 9. The CDR3 spans 17 residues. CDR3 loop: CSARDLFLRGGTDTQYF. In DNA form, the CDR3 reads TGCAGTGCTAGAGATCTGTTCTTGCGGGGGGGCACAGATACGCAGTATTTT.

This clonotype occurred a few times. The chain combines TRBV5-6 with TRBJ2-1, with 8 bases lining up with TRBD2. Germline V gene data show CDR1 as SGHDT and CDR2 as YYEEEE. The CDR3 consists of 16 residues. V trimming: 2 bases; J trimming: 5 bases; junction bases outside the gene matches: 9. CDR3 loop: CASSFLAGIGDNEQFF. The CDR3 nucleotides read TGTGCCAGCAGCTTCTTAGCGGGAATCGGGGACAATGAGCAGTTCTTC.

This clonotype was seen a few times. V and J are TRBV5-1 and TRBJ2-7; tentatively, D is TRBD1 (5 bases). The V gene's germline CDR1 is SGHRS and CDR2 YFSETQ. The CDR3 length is 14 residues. Trimming removed 2 bases at V and 3 bases at J, with 12 bases between. This CDR3 reads CASSLQDGSYEQYF. The CDR3 bases are TGCGCCAGCAGCTTACAGGATGGCAGCTACGAGCAGTACTTC.

The chain joins TRBV12-3 or TRBV12-4 to TRBJ2-1; no firm D call. CDR3 length: 16 residues. Trimming removed 4 bases from V and 1 base from J, with 14 bases in between. CDR3 sequence (DNA): TGTGCCAGCAGTTCCCCCCGGGCAGCGTCCTACAATGAGCAGTTCTTC. It specifies CASSSPRAASYNEQFF.

The rearrangement joins TRBV10-3 to TRBJ2-7; TRBD1 agrees at 9 bases. Looked up from germline, CDR1 is ENHRY and CDR2 is SYGVKD. J lost 6 bases, V lost 7 bases, and 10 bases had no gene match. The CDR3 is 14 amino acids. The CDR3 nucleotides are TGTGCCATCAAAGCCCCGGGACAGGGCCCCGAGCAGTACTTC. Its protein is CAIKAPGQGPEQYF.

V is TRBV20-1 and J is TRBJ2-7; D is possibly TRBD1 (6 bases). The CDR3 loop spans 13 amino acids. CDR1 is DFQATT, CDR2 SNEGSKA, per germline (reference sequence). Trimming cost V 6 bases and J 0 bases, with 12 bases left between them. CDR3 coding DNA: TGCAGTGCGCGACGCAGGGGCTCCTACGAGCAGTACTTC. This gives the protein CSARRRGSYEQYF.

The rearrangement links TRBV12-3 or TRBV12-4 to TRBJ2-2; 9 nucleotides match TRBD1. CDR3 length: 16 amino acids. The junction had 12 bases not matched to a gene; V was cut back by 6 bases and J by 7 bases. The CDR3 DNA follows: TGTGCCAGCAGGATCACAGGGGGCGTCTTCAGCGGGGAGCTGTTTTTT. Protein sequence: CASRITGGVFSGELFF.

The CDR3 spells CATSDMTLGGGYGYTF. The CDR3 DNA is TGTGCCACCAGTGACATGACGTTGGGAGGCGGCTATGGCTACACCTTC. The chain combines TRBV24-1 with TRBJ1-2; D call uncertain. The V end lost 4 bases, the J end lost 4 bases, and 18 bases lay between the germline ends. CDR1 is KGHDR, CDR2 SFDVKD, per germline. The CDR3 extends over 16 amino acids.

The chain has TRBV25-1 and TRBJ2-5; 9 bases align to TRBD2. V shed 8 bases and J 2 bases; nucleotides not matched to a gene: 9. Germline V gene sequence: CDR1 MGHDK, CDR2 SYGVNS. The CDR3 is 15 residues long. CDR3 amino acids: CASSKPSGIQETQYF. DNA for the CDR3: TGTGCCAGCTCAAAACCTAGCGGGATACAAGAGACCCAGTACTTC.

This CDR3 is CAISRYRGIQETQYF. As DNA, the CDR3 is TGTGCCATCAGCCGATACAGGGGAATCCAAGAGACCCAGTACTTC. V gene TRBV10-3 combines with J gene TRBJ2-5; TRBD1 matches at 7 bases. Germline CDR1 reads ENHRY; CDR2 reads SYGVKD. The CDR3 sequence is 15 residues long. After removal of 6 bases from V and 1 base from J, the junction contained 8 bases not matched to a gene.